The rows below give T cell receptor beta chains drawn from one sample of a study of vaccination and CD4 T cells after COVID-19. These TCRs' antigens remain unknown. TCRdb used MiXCR to reprocess the PCR reads, holding one entry per CDR3 protein. The sample contains around 21,000 distinct CDR3 sequences, 55% of which appear only once. Material: CD4+ T cells from blood, cultured in vitro. The receptors originated from a human donor who had recovered from COVID-19. Both conserved end residues are part of each CDR3. The D gene is left open where the match is weak. For some rows the clone size is stated as once, few or many, or as a class when expanded; others skip it.

TRBV6-5,TRBJ2-5,few,TRBD1,CASSSHADRRWETQYF,TGTGCCAGCAGTTCCCACGCGGACAGGCGCTGGGAGACCCAGTACTTC
TRBV11-3,TRBJ2-7,-,-,CASSLGLSSYEQYF,TGTGCCAGCAGCTTGGGACTGAGCTCCTACGAGCAGTACTTC
TRBV20-1,TRBJ2-3,few,-,CSASTDSGNTDTQYF,TGCAGTGCTAGCACCGATTCGGGAAACACAGATACGCAGTATTTT
TRBV7-2,TRBJ2-1,few,TRBD2,CASSPTGLANNEQFF,TGTGCCAGCAGCCCCACGGGACTAGCAAACAATGAGCAGTTCTTC
TRBV5-8,TRBJ1-5,-,-,CASSLEQMDQPQHF,TGTGCCAGCAGCTTGGAGCAGATGGATCAGCCCCAGCATTTT
TRBV7-6,TRBJ2-7,-,-,CASSLAPDPTYEQYF,TGTGCCAGCAGCTTAGCCCCGGATCCGACCTACGAGCAGTACTTC
TRBV6-1,TRBJ1-2,few,-,CASSERGGGYTF,TGTGCCAGCAGTGAAAGGGGGGGGGGCTACACCTTC
TRBV7-2,TRBJ1-1,-,-,CASSLVGTTSEAFF,TGTGCCAGCAGCTTAGTGGGGACAACTTCTGAAGCTTTCTTT
TRBV20-1,TRBJ1-5,-,-,CSARDRVRGTAGHF,TGCAGTGCTAGAGATCGAGTTCGGGGAACGGCTGGGCATTTT
TRBV7-9,TRBJ2-1,-,TRBD2,CASSPLAGGPGEQFF,TGTGCCAGCAGCCCACTAGCGGGAGGGCCGGGTGAGCAGTTCTTC
TRBV19,TRBJ1-6,-,-,CASSIASIFSYNSPLHF,TGTGCCAGTAGTATAGCGAGCATCTTCTCCTATAATTCACCCCTCCACTTT
TRBV19,TRBJ2-5,-,TRBD2,CASSMAAGGFQETQYF,TGTGCCAGTAGTATGGCAGCGGGGGGATTCCAAGAGACCCAGTACTTC
TRBV7-2,TRBJ1-2,-,-,CASSPRGQPANYGYTF,TGTGCCAGCAGTCCCCGCGGGCAGCCCGCTAACTATGGCTACACCTTC
TRBV6-1,TRBJ2-3,-,TRBD2,CASDRLAGDTDTQYF,TGTGCCAGCGATCGACTAGCGGGTGACACAGATACGCAGTATTTT
TRBV28,TRBJ1-4,once,-,CASSGGIGEKLFF,TGTGCCAGCAGCGGGGGTATCGGCGAAAAACTGTTTTTT
TRBV30,TRBJ1-1,once,-,CAFNGGNTEAFF,TGTGCCTTTAATGGGGGGAACACTGAAGCTTTCTTT
TRBV11-2,TRBJ1-2,-,-,CASSLVIGGPANYGYTF,TGTGCCAGCAGCTTAGTAATAGGAGGACCTGCTAACTATGGCTACACCTTC
TRBV11-2,TRBJ1-6,few,-,CASSLDPTDSNSPLHF,TGTGCCAGCAGCTTAGATCCGACAGATTCAAATTCACCCCTCCACTTT
TRBV19,TRBJ2-5,-,-,CASSMEREETQYF,TGTGCCAGTAGTATGGAAAGGGAAGAGACCCAGTACTTC
TRBV7-2,TRBJ2-2,few,TRBD2,CASSFYGGANTGELFF,TGTGCCAGCAGCTTTTACGGGGGGGCAAACACCGGGGAGCTGTTTTTT
TRBV21-1,TRBJ2-7,-,-,CASSKARGVDWYEQYF,TGTGCCAGCAGCAAAGCGCGGGGGGTGGACTGGTACGAGCAGTACTTC
TRBV10-3,TRBJ2-3,-,TRBD2,CAISEGLGTDTQYF,TGTGCCATCAGTGAGGGACTAGGCACAGATACGCAGTATTTT
TRBV5-4,TRBJ2-2,-,TRBD1,CASSIQGVNTGELFF,TGTGCCAGCAGTATACAGGGGGTTAACACCGGGGAGCTGTTTTTT
TRBV25-1,TRBJ2-5,-,-,CASSEWDRLVETQYF,TGTGCCAGCAGTGAATGGGACCGCCTCGTCGAGACCCAGTACTTC
TRBV6-5,TRBJ2-7,-,-,CASSYRPGGGGSYEQYF,TGTGCCAGCAGTTACCGCCCCGGGGGAGGTGGCTCCTACGAGCAGTACTTC
TRBV10-3,TRBJ2-3,-,TRBD1,CAIRAEGQGPSDTQYF,TGTGCCATCAGGGCGGAAGGACAGGGACCTTCAGATACGCAGTATTTT
TRBV6-1,TRBJ2-2,-,-,CASSDGGLGTGELFF,TGTGCCAGCAGTGATGGGGGTCTGGGCACCGGGGAGCTGTTTTTT
TRBV19,TRBJ1-5,-,-,CASNLGLTPYSNQPQHF,TGTGCCAGTAACCTAGGACTGACCCCTTATAGCAATCAGCCCCAGCATTTT
TRBV6-5,TRBJ1-2,few,-,CASSSADYGYTF,TGTGCCAGCAGTTCCGCAGACTATGGCTACACCTTC
TRBV6-1,TRBJ2-7,few,TRBD2,CASSETSGPYEQYF,TGTGCCAGCAGTGAAACTAGCGGGCCCTACGAGCAGTACTTC
TRBV11-3,TRBJ2-7,-,-,CASSLDGAGSNYYEQYF,TGTGCCAGCAGCTTAGATGGAGCAGGCTCCAACTACTACGAGCAGTACTTC
TRBV27,TRBJ1-6,-,TRBD1,CASSLGQGVGSPLHF,TGTGCCAGCAGTTTAGGACAGGGGGTAGGTTCACCCCTCCACTTT
TRBV19,TRBJ1-4,-,-,CASSVQKATNEKLFF,TGTGCCAGTAGTGTCCAGAAGGCAACTAATGAAAAACTGTTTTTT
TRBV28,TRBJ2-2,-,TRBD2,CASRHPGLAGGSGRNTGELFF,TGTGCCAGCAGACACCCGGGACTAGCGGGAGGGAGCGGGCGGAACACCGGGGAGCTGTTTTTT